This T cell receptor (beta chain) was retrieved from a study of blood T cell repertoires in COVID-19. Germline CDR1 and CDR2: LGHDT and YNNKEL (reference sequence). V gave up 1 base and J gave up 9 bases, with 19 bases separating them. The CDR3 is 16 residues long. Produced via immunoSEQ multiplex PCR; TCRdb's table is partial and in-frame only. This table holds tens of thousands of clones, approximately 83% found once. This chain joins TRBV3-1 (or the pseudogene TRBV3-2) and TRBJ1-5, with D unclear. The receptor's source is a man in his sixties or seventies with acute or convalescent COVID-19. Source material: peripheral blood. This chain's CDR3 is CASSQGDMPTQSPQHF. The CDR3 DNA reads TGTGCCAGCAGCCAAGGCGACATGCCGACCCAATCGCCCCAGCATTTT.